This TCR beta chain derives from a study of cytomegalovirus exposure and HLA in healthy donors. Remarks on this clone: What it binds is not known.

PCR primers comprised 60 Vbeta and 13 Jbeta primers. The assay was immunoSEQ multiplex PCR, and TCRdb's table has in-frame clones only and misses some. This sample has around 200,000 clones, with more than 70% found just once. The study, taken as a whole, reports: It was 150 to 200 TCR beta chains that were listed as cytomegalovirus-associated. Based on reports, TCR beta sequences accurately predicted HLA-A and HLA-B alleles for most subjects.

Sequenced input: PBMCs. The sequence derives from a man younger than 45 in good health and CMV-seropositive.

The CDR3 DNA follows: TGTGCCAGCAGCTTAACGCGCGGGCTCGGGAATGAGCAGTTCTTC. The encoded protein is CASSLTRGLGNEQFF. J is TRBJ2-1 and V is TRBV5-4; possible D gene TRBD2, 5 bases. The CDR3 covers 15 residues. Germline values: CDR1 SGHNT, CDR2 YYREEE (reference sequence). V was shortened by 2 bases and J by 7 bases, with 16 bases between the two germline ends.